A single TCR beta chain is shown here with its context. This sample was included in a study of T cells expressing NK-cell markers. Study context: Investigators obtained TCR beta repertoires from sorted CD3+CD56+NKG2C+, CD3+CD56+NKG2C- and CD3+CD56-NKG2C+ T cells.

This CDR3 has 16 residues. CDR1 is MDHEN, CDR2 SYDVKM, per germline. Generation of TCR beta cDNA was performed by 5'RACE template switching incorporating UMIs. TCRdb re-called the 5' RACE reads, yielding one record per CDR3 amino acid sequence without DNA. Here the sample table reports approximately 440,000 distinct CDR3 sequences. Sequencing was performed on blood T cells: a sorted CD56 or NKG2C T cell subset, CD4+ or CD8+ T cells, or bulk PBMC T cells (not recorded which). The chain is built from TRBV28 and TRBJ2-2; lacking DNA, the TRBD2 call made by TCRdb goes unchecked. This receptor was obtained from a woman aged 45-59 years in good health. CDR3 sequence: CASSSVAREGTGELFF.